The T cell receptor beta chain described here comes from a study of cytomegalovirus exposure and HLA in healthy donors (dated by TCRdb to the late 2010s). Concerning the study at large: An earlier analysis of 587 of the donors reported around 280 Gb of sequence data and about 120 million unique TCR beta sequences obtained from some 170 million T cells. Roughly 300 gigabases of sequencing data and 70 million to 85 million unique TCR sequences were included in an early release covering roughly 600 HLA-typed donors. The genetic ancestry cluster associated with self-reported Caucasian donors included about 81% of the 398 genotyped donors. The study was designed to test whether signatures of past pathogen exposure could be identified by cataloging public T cell receptors. Using immunosequencing, the study profiled T cell repertoires from 666 subjects and related those repertoires to cytomegalovirus serostatus. A separate validation cohort of over 95 different subjects was used in addition to the roughly 620-subject first cohort. The study combined high-throughput TCR immunosequencing, statistical association of individual TCRs with disease status, and machine learning to predict cytomegalovirus infection status. In a later analysis, previously published TCR beta repertoires from 550 to 750 donors were re-analyzed and high-resolution HLA genotyping was added so that TCR occurrence patterns could be studied. The later analysis used no new phenotypic data to find candidate immune exposures, relying instead on TCR beta sequences and their occurrence across donors. To decide whether each TCR beta V gene segment behaved as functional or pseudogenic, an earlier analysis of some 600 of the donors relied on high-throughput TCR beta sequencing. Alongside the repertoire data, information on donor age, sex, ethnicity and CMV serostatus was compiled. In a later genetic analysis, genome-wide SNP genotypes for about three fifths of the roughly 670 donors were used, and that subset was treated as a discovery cohort. All discovery cohort repertoires had been generated using a single sequencing platform. Class I and class II HLA loci were covered by the typing at four-digit resolution. Typing coverage varied by locus: roughly 629-640 donors for A, B, C, DRB1 and DQB1; around 560 for DQA1; more than 600 for DPA1; approximately 470 for DPB1. Because of strong linkage in the cohort, a few DR-DQ haplotypes were treated as single units for association and clustering. Among under 450 genotyped donors of the cohort, an average of about 240,000 unique TCR beta nucleotide sequences were sequenced per donor, around 20% of them non-productive. General conclusions and limits of the study: A further reported finding was that TCR beta sequences accurately predicted the HLA-A and HLA-B alleles for most subjects in the first cohort. The sequencing pipeline was judged likely to have produced a cluster of highly shared sequence variants as a technical artifact. In vitro tests confirmed that a few of the cytomegalovirus-associated TCR beta chains recognize cytomegalovirus antigens. Compared with the 666-donor mean, donors in an Asian-associated ancestry cluster had fewer N-insertions in productive TCRs, according to a later genetic analysis. Across donors, most TCR sequences were observed very rarely, whereas some public TCRs were present in many individuals. A later analysis reported that several top co-occurrence clusters appeared linked to parvovirus B19, influenza, CMV and Epstein-Barr virus. In this cohort, only TCR beta chains were sequenced, and detectable features were limited by the absence of alpha or paired-chain data. In a later analysis, most CMV-associated TCR beta chains were found to appear HLA-restricted, with HLA associations seemingly driven largely by CMV exposure. Because counts were too low, roughly 18 rarely observed V segments, including chromosome 9 orphons, were left out of the earlier analysis of several hundred of the donors. Presence/absence analyses assumed roughly uniform sequencing depth across donors, an assumption that may not hold. CMV serostatus was the only immune exposure information available for the cohort. In a later analysis, 16,951 TCR beta sequences were associated with specific HLA alleles at a false discovery rate of 0.05. According to the authors, the approach could potentially be generalized to other disease states and immunological phenotypes. A later analysis found that TCR association rates varied across HLA loci, with DRB1 alleles showing the most associated TCRs and HLA-C alleles the fewest. An association between a missense DCLRE1C variant and V-gene and J-gene trimming of TCR beta chains was found in a later genetic analysis and replicated in an independent cohort. Because HLA typing was missing for some donors at each locus, association tests included only the typed subset. In a later analysis, HLA-associated TCR beta chains showed more clonal expansion and lower generation probabilities than non-associated chains that were equally common. The classifier was reported to diagnose cytomegalovirus status with high specificity and sensitivity in both the original cohort and the validation cohort. The study listed 150 to 200 TCR beta chains as associated with cytomegalovirus. In an earlier analysis of some 500 of the donors, most TCR beta V segments appeared in productive rearrangements about 87% or about 30% of the time, broadly matching IMGT annotations. Some IMGT-functional V segments, including TRBV6-2 and TRBV6-3, could not be told apart with the 87-base-pair reads, so those segments were excluded. When HLA alleles, especially DR and DQ, strongly co-occurred, TCR associations were difficult to assign to individual alleles. Correlated functional status among segregating V segments might be attributable to linkage disequilibrium, but an unknown experimental factor could not be ruled out.

About this clone: There is no known antigen for this receptor. Per-nucleotide qualities are absent, and no much larger clonotype sits a single base away.

The method behind the library was the immunoSEQ multiplex PCR assay. The multiplex PCR relied on a mix of 60 forward primers for TCR Vbeta segments and 13 reverse primers for TCR Jbeta segments. A multiplex PCR assay on genomic DNA amplified the CDR3 region of rearranged TCR beta genes. The amplified TCR beta libraries were sequenced on the Illumina HiSeq System as 87-base-pair reads. The authors processed their data as follows. Across the 600 to 700 repertoires, a later analysis counted tens of millions of unique TCR beta chains, roughly 11 million of which were shared by at least two donors. Raw reads were error-corrected and collapsed into unique sequences by a nearest-neighbor algorithm in which closely related sequences were merged to remove PCR and sequencing errors. V, D and J gene segments were assigned by aligning CDR3 sequences to IMGT reference sequences. For a sequence to be retained, a match of at least six nucleotides to both a V gene segment and a J gene segment was required. Rearrangements were called productive when the CDR3 lacked stop codons and stayed in frame with V and J; all others were non-productive. CDR3 was defined by IMGT convention, running from the second conserved V-encoded cysteine to the conserved J-encoded phenylalanine. In an earlier analysis of more than 550 of the donors, sequences lacking an unambiguous match to a single V gene segment were excluded. In an earlier analysis of 587 of the donors, a V segment was called functional when productive rearrangements were above 56.7%, and segregating when the standard deviation between donors exceeded 5%. A statistical classification framework was developed to diagnose cytomegalovirus status using the catalog of TCR beta chain sequences. In a later analysis, TCR nucleotide sequences were compared against IMGT/GENE-DB human TR gene sequences so that V and J genes could be assigned. The TCRdist pipeline was used in a later analysis to assign CDR3 sequences and most-parsimonious VDJ recombination scenarios. In a later analysis, each TCR beta chain was defined by its CDR3 amino acid sequence together with its V-gene family, and reads without a unique V-gene family were excluded. To address suspected cross-contamination and a sequencing artifact, a later analysis removed a few hundred highly shared, low-generation-probability nucleotide sequences. A later analysis calculated a clonal expansion index for each public chain from normalized within-repertoire ranks of inferred template counts. Generation probabilities in a later analysis came from a VDJ recombination model fitted to out-of-frame rearrangements, and those results were checked against IGoR. In a later analysis, TCR-TCR, TCR-HLA and TCR-CMV co-occurrence was scored with hypergeometric tests, and a repertoire-size bias correction was applied to TCR pairs. To estimate false discovery rates, a later analysis permuted the HLA or CMV assignments 20 times. A later analysis grouped co-occurring TCRs with DBSCAN, adding TCRdist sequence similarity when clustering within HLA-allele-positive subsets. Co-occurrence clustering excluded repertoires with fewer than 30,000 or more than 120,000 public chains, plus five with anomalous nucleotide sharing. TCRdb carries this immuneACCESS record with in-frame sequences only. Its versions omit some clonotypes, under half of them owing to an unresolved V gene in the studies checked, with the rest unexplained. That table supplies the V and J calls and clone size; D and trimming were determined from the DNA. The sample yields 100,000 to 150,000 clones; 77% were counted once. The top ten clones comprise 4.2% of the sample.

The cohort was made up of approximately 670 healthy bone marrow donors. At the time of sampling, every cohort member was nominally healthy, though immune exposures that went unrecorded were likely present. The donor was CMV seropositive and was included in the group of approximately 300 seropositive cohort members. Every donor gave a peripheral blood sample, and the peripheral blood mononuclear cells from that sample were used for TCR beta sequencing. Genomic DNA extraction from the blood cell samples was performed with the Qiagen DNeasy Blood Extraction Kit. The CDR3 numbers 12 residues from cysteine through phenylalanine. Only the CDR3 DNA stays, 36 bases, in frame from base 1. As encoded in the germline V gene, CDR1 is MDHEN while CDR2 is SYDVKM. Compared with germline, V lacks 3 bases and J lacks 7 bases; bases without a gene match: 3.

This sequence originates from a male donor in good health and CMV-seropositive. Material for sequencing was PBMCs. This receptor chain uses TRBV28 and TRBJ2-7, with 7 junctional bases fitting TRBD2. The sequence in DNA is TGTGCCAGCAGTTTGGGAGGGTTTGAGCAGTACTTC. This codes for CASSLGGFEQYF.